The source of this TCR beta chain is a study of cytomegalovirus exposure and HLA in healthy donors. Study as a whole: Unique TCR beta sequences numbering 95 million to 130 million came from some 200 million T cells in an earlier analysis.

The CDR3 runs to 16 residues. J gave up 8 bases and V 4 bases, and 11 bases lay outside the gene matches. Germline CDR1 and CDR2: SQVTM and ANQGSEA. Primers for the PCR totalled 60 Vbeta and 13 Jbeta. Measured with immunoSEQ multiplex PCR; TCRdb has only the in-frame clones, and not every one. The sample lists 150,000 or so clones, under 80% occurring once. The chain has TRBV29-1 and TRBJ1-4, with 12 bases aligning to TRBD1. The clonotype was recovered from a female donor in good health and CMV-seronegative. The sample was PBMCs. This chain's CDR3 is CSVGGSGQGAREKLFF. The CDR3 coding sequence is TGCAGCGTTGGAGGGTCGGGACAGGGGGCAAGAGAAAAACTGTTTTTT.